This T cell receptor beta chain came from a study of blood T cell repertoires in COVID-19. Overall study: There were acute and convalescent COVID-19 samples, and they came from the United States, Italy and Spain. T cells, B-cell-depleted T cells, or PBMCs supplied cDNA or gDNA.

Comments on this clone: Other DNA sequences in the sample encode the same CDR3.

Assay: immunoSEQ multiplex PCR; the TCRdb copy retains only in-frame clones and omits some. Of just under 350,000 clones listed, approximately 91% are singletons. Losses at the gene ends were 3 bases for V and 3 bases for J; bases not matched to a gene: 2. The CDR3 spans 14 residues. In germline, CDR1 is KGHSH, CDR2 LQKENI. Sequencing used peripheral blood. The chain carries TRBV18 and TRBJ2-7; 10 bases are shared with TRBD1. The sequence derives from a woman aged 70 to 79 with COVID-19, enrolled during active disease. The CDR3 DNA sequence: TGTGCCAGCTCACCGAGGACAGGGGGCTACGAGCAGTACTTC. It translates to CASSPRTGGYEQYF.